This T cell receptor (beta chain) comes out of a study of T cells in Graves' hyperthyroidism and ophthalmopathy. Findings and limits, study-wide: Prediction of ophthalmopathy progression came a median around 6 months pre-onset.

The study based diagnoses on clinical symptoms, serum thyroxine and TRAb, thyroid ultrasound and orbital computed tomography. With V trimmed by 3 bases and J by 2 bases, 8 bases remained unmatched. Per germline, CDR1 MNHNS and CDR2 SASEGT. The CDR3 totals 16 residues. Template material for amplifying TCR beta CDR3 regions consisted of RNA transcripts. With the HTBI primer set, the TCR CDR3 went through a first round of RT-PCR. MiXCR, applied by TCRdb to the multiplex PCR reads, yields one record per CDR3 protein. The sample lists around 300,000 distinct CDR3 sequences; approximately 20% were seen once. This clonotype came up many times. Its antigen remains unknown.

The sample comprised blood. The sequence was collected from a man younger than 40 with Graves' ophthalmopathy. The gene calls are TRBV6-1 and TRBJ2-7; the match to TRBD2 covers 9 bases. The CDR3 reads CASSEFSGSSTYEQYF. CDR3 DNA: TGTGCCAGCAGTGAGTTTAGCGGGAGCTCTACCTACGAGCAGTACTTC.